The 28 T cell receptor beta chains in this list originate from one sample, sequenced in a study of chemoradiotherapy in HPV16-positive cancers. Using immunoSEQ multiplex PCR, the repertoire was profiled, and TCRdb retains in-frame clones only, with some absent. Here the sample spans about 10,000 clones, approximately 70% being singletons. Sampling was done from a patient who underwent chemoradiotherapy. The receptors here all came from a human donor with HPV-associated anogenital cancer.

This chain uses TRBV14 with TRBJ2-3; no firm D call. Deletions cut 2 bases from V and 6 bases from J, with 6 bases between. This CDR3 is 12 amino acids long. The germline V gene encodes CDR1 SGHDN and CDR2 FVKESK. CDR3 residues: CASSQWLDTQYF. The CDR3 nucleotides read TGTGCCAGCAGCCAATGGTTGGATACGCAGTATTTT.

V usage is TRBV7-2 and J usage is TRBJ1-4; TRBD1 might be the D (6 bases). The CDR3 totals 15 residues. Trimming took 5 bases from V and 8 from J, leaving 18 bases between them. The germline V gene has CDR1 SGHTA and CDR2 FQGNSA. DNA for the CDR3: TGTGCCAGCAGCCTGGGGGGCAGTTTCGGAGAAAAACTGTTTTTT. Residues: CASSLGGSFGEKLFF.

This rearrangement joins TRBV19 to TRBJ1-3, with 7 bases matching TRBD1. With V trimmed by 2 bases and J by 4 bases, 5 bases remained unmatched. The germline CDR1 and CDR2 sequences are LNHDA and SQIVND (reference sequence). This CDR3 contains 15 residues. CDR3 amino acids: CASSITGASGNTIYF. The CDR3 DNA reads TGTGCCAGTAGTATAACAGGGGCTTCCGGAAACACCATATATTTT.

This clone has a single count. The V call is TRBV19, the J call TRBJ1-5; 7 nucleotides match TRBD1. Germline CDR1 is LNHDA and CDR2 is SQIVND (reference sequence). The CDR3 consists of 12 residues. Unmatched junction bases numbered 3, after V lost 6 bases and J lost 7 bases. CDR3: CASRAGGQPQHF. The CDR3 DNA is TGTGCCAGTAGGGCAGGGGGACAGCCCCAGCATTTT.

The chain carries TRBV2 and TRBJ2-7, with D perhaps matching TRBD1 (6 bases). Germline V gene sequence: CDR1 SNHLY, CDR2 FYNNEI. This CDR3 spans 11 amino acids. Deletions cut 6 bases from V and 6 bases from J, with 9 bases between. The CDR3 sequence is CASRGAVEQYF. CDR3 coding DNA: TGTGCCAGCAGGGGGGCTGTCGAGCAGTACTTC.

The chain joins TRBV19 to TRBJ2-3, with 7 bases lining up with TRBD1. V lost 7 bases and J lost 3; bases outside the gene matches: 7. Germline CDR1 is LNHDA and CDR2 is SQIVND (reference sequence). The CDR3 spans 14 residues. CDR3 in DNA: TGTGCCAGTACTCCGGACAGGTGGACAGATACGCAGTATTTT. Its protein is CASTPDRWTDTQYF.

This chain uses TRBV5-5 with TRBJ2-3; 9 bases are a match to TRBD2. V lost 2 bases to trimming and J lost 3 bases; unmatched junction nucleotides: 1. Germline V gene lookup returns CDR1 SGHKS and CDR2 YYEKEE (reference sequence). The CDR3 runs to 14 residues. Here the CDR3 reads CASSFGLATDTQYF. The CDR3, as DNA: TGTGCCAGCAGCTTCGGACTAGCGACAGATACGCAGTATTTT.

V is TRBV27 and J is TRBJ2-7; a weak D match, TRBD1 (6 bases). The CDR3 runs 15 residues. V lost 6 bases and J 1 base, leaving 16 bases between the germline ends. CDR1 and CDR2 from the germline V gene are MNHEY and SMNVEV (reference sequence). The CDR3 here is CASSRRRQESYEQYF. The CDR3, as DNA: TGTGCCAGCAGCCGACGGCGACAGGAATCCTACGAGCAGTACTTC.

The chain employs TRBV5-6 and TRBJ1-1; D gene unclear. Trimming took off 0 bases at V and 0 bases at J, with 6 bases between the two ends. The germline CDR1 and CDR2 sequences are SGHDT and YYEEEE. CDR3 length: 14 amino acids. CDR3 nucleotides: TGTGCCAGCAGCTTGGTCGCCTTGAACACTGAAGCTTTCTTT. Protein: CASSLVALNTEAFF.

V is TRBV7-2 and J is TRBJ1-6; TRBD1 might be the D (5 bases). The V gene's germline CDR1 is SGHTA and CDR2 FQGNSA. The V gene lost 5 bases and the J gene lost 9 bases, with 14 bases spanning the gap. The CDR3 spans 14 residues. Written as DNA, the CDR3 is TGTGCCAGCAGCCCCGTCTTGGGGCCTTCACCCCTCCACTTT. This codes for CASSPVLGPSPLHF.

The chain uses TRBV9 and TRBJ2-3; D remains unclear. Germline CDR1 SGDLS, CDR2 YYNGEE. V shed 0 bases and J shed 4 bases, with 6 bases lying between them. The CDR3 extends over 13 amino acids. CDR3 sequence reads: CASSVVAADTQYF. The CDR3, as DNA: TGTGCCAGCAGCGTAGTGGCCGCAGATACGCAGTATTTT.

The rearrangement links TRBV7-9 to TRBJ2-7, with D unresolved. The CDR3 is made up of 13 amino acids. V lost 2 bases to trimming and J lost 6 bases, with 11 bases between them. The V gene's germline CDR1 is SEHNR and CDR2 FQNEAQ (reference sequence). CDR3 coding DNA: TGTGCCAGCAGCTTAACAAAGGCCGGCGAGCAGTACTTC. Amino acids: CASSLTKAGEQYF.

The chain combines TRBV11-2 with TRBJ2-5, with TRBD1 identical over 7 bases. Per the germline V gene, CDR1 is SGHAT and CDR2 is FQNNGV. V shed 4 bases and J 6 bases; nucleotides not matched to a gene: 14. The length of the CDR3 is 16 residues. DNA of the CDR3: TGTGCCAGCAGCTCGATAAGGGGGCCCATTAGGCAGACCCAGTACTTC. It encodes CASSSIRGPIRQTQYF.

This clone was observed a handful of times. The V gene is TRBV5-1, the J gene TRBJ2-7, with D possibly TRBD1 on 5 matching bases. This CDR3 is built from 12 residues. V shed 4 bases and J shed 5 bases, with 10 bases lying between them. Germline CDR1 reads SGHRS; CDR2 reads YFSETQ. CDR3 in DNA: TGCGCCAGCAGCCGGTGGGGCAACGAGCAGTACTTC. Encoded protein: CASSRWGNEQYF.

The gene calls are TRBV19 and TRBJ1-2; 7 bases match TRBD1. CDR1 and CDR2 (germline): LNHDA, SQIVND (reference sequence). The J segment lost 4 bases and the V segment lost 9 bases, leaving 11 bases of the junction unmatched. This CDR3 comprises 14 residues. The CDR3: CASGERGHGYGYTF. The CDR3 region has the DNA TGTGCCAGCGGAGAGAGGGGGCATGGCTATGGCTACACCTTC.

V gene TRBV5-1 combines with J gene TRBJ2-6; weak D call: TRBD1 (6 bases). V was shortened by 7 bases and J by 0 bases, with 23 bases between the two germline ends. The germline gives CDR1 SGHRS, CDR2 YFSETQ. The CDR3 loop spans 19 amino acids. The CDR3 sequence is CASSPRRAGATSGANVLTF. The CDR3 DNA follows: TGCGCCAGCTCCCCGCGGCGGGCAGGGGCAACCTCTGGGGCCAACGTCCTGACTTTC.

Remarks on this clone: A read error may produce the germline difference seen at one junction end. V usage is TRBV20-1 and J usage is TRBJ1-2; D uncertain. The CDR3 spans 8 residues. CDR1 and CDR2 (germline): DFQATT, SNEGSKA (reference sequence). The CDR3, as DNA: TGCAGTGCTAGAGTCCCCGCCTTC. Translating it yields CSARVPAF.

In DNA form, the CDR3 reads TGTGCCAGCAGTGAATTGCCGACACCGAATCAGCCCCAGCATTTT. Translation gives CASSELPTPNQPQHF. The chain has TRBV2 and TRBJ1-5; D remains unclear. V shed 2 bases and J shed 4 bases, with 12 bases lying between them. Germline lookup yields CDR1 SNHLY and CDR2 FYNNEI. The CDR3 runs to 15 residues.

The V and J genes are TRBV6-1 and TRBJ2-1; TRBD1 or TRBD2 may be the D gene (5 bases each). CDR1 is MNHNS and CDR2 is SASEGT in the germline V gene. The germline V and J ends were trimmed by 6 bases and 13 bases, with 16 bases remaining between them. The CDR3 sequence is 12 residues long. The CDR3 DNA follows: TGTGCCAGCAGGGACCCGAGGGGCCCTCAGTTCTTC. This translates into CASRDPRGPQFF.

This clone has only a few counts. This chain links TRBV6-5 with TRBJ1-6; 11 nucleotides agree with TRBD1. The CDR3 length is 15 residues. The V and J ends lost 7 bases and 8 bases, in that order; junction bases with no gene match: 7. Germline V lookup: CDR1 MNHEY, CDR2 SVGAGI. The CDR3 DNA reads as TGTGCCAGCAAGAGGGACAGGGGGAATTATTCACCCCTCCACTTT. This gives the protein CASKRDRGNYSPLHF.

This clone showed up just a few times. The chain recombines TRBV28 with TRBJ2-3; D is uncertain. The germline V and J ends were trimmed by 4 bases and 1 base, with 6 bases remaining between them. This CDR3 comprises 13 residues. In germline, CDR1 is MDHEN, CDR2 SYDVKM. This CDR3 is CASSSPRTDTQYF. The CDR3 nucleotides are TGTGCCAGCAGTTCCCCTCGCACAGATACGCAGTATTTT.

The rearrangement links TRBV5-4 to TRBJ1-2; D ambiguous. Trimming shortened V by 0 bases and J by 8 bases, and 14 bases separated the two germline ends. Looked up from germline, CDR1 is SGHNT and CDR2 is YYREEE (reference sequence). This CDR3 contains 14 residues. CDR3 sequence (DNA): TGTGCCAGCAGCTTGGACGCCTACGATGGCGGCTACACCTTC. Translation: CASSLDAYDGGYTF.

The DNA for the CDR3 is TGTGCCAGCAGCTCCGCGGGAGGGTACGAGCAGTACTTC. It specifies CASSSAGGYEQYF. The rearrangement uses TRBV7-8 and TRBJ2-7, with TRBD2 identical over 9 bases. This CDR3 region has 13 residues. V dropped 4 bases and J dropped 4; count of bases not matched to a gene: 2. Looked up from germline, CDR1 is SGHVS and CDR2 is FQNEAQ. The full variable domain, rest sourced from reference TRBV7-8 and TRBJ2-7, is GAGVSQSPRYKVAKRGQDVALRCDPISGHVSLFWYQQALGQGPEFLTYFQNEAQLDKSGLPSDRFFAERPEGSVSTLKIQRTQQEDSAVYLCASSSAGGYEQYFGPGTRLTVT.

The CDR3 protein is CASSGQGINEQYF. The CDR3 nucleotides are TGTGCCAGCAGCGGACAGGGGATCAACGAGCAGTACTTC. The chain is built from TRBV6-1 and TRBJ2-7; the match to TRBD1 covers 9 bases. CDR3 size: 13 residues. CDR1 MNHNS and CDR2 SASEGT come from the germline V gene. Unmatched junction bases numbered 5, after V lost 6 bases and J lost 5 bases.

The chain recombines TRBV30 with TRBJ2-1; D is unclear. The V end lost 4 bases, the J end lost 7 bases, and 17 bases lay between the germline ends. The CDR3 covers 14 residues. Looked up from germline, CDR1 is GTSNPN and CDR2 is SVGIG (reference sequence). The CDR3 DNA sequence: TGTGCCTGGAAGGTCGGTCTTGGAGAGAATGAGCAGTTCTTC. This translates into CAWKVGLGENEQFF.

The chain is built from TRBV27 and TRBJ1-4; D is undetermined. Germline CDR1 reads MNHEY; CDR2 reads SMNVEV (reference sequence). The V end was cut by 2 bases, the J end by 8 bases, with 9 bases between. The CDR3 runs to 13 residues. The CDR3 region is CASSLDGREKLFF. In nucleotides, the CDR3 is TGTGCCAGCAGTTTAGATGGACGAGAAAAACTGTTTTTT. The full variable domain, with the rest looked up from reference TRBV27 and TRBJ1-4, is EAQVTQNPRYLITVTGKKLTVTCSQNMNHEYMSWYRQDPGLGLRQIYYSMNVEVTDKGDVPEGYKVSRKEKRNFPLILESPSPNQTSLYFCASSLDGREKLFFGSGTQLSVL.

V is TRBV28 and J is TRBJ1-2; a possible D gene is TRBD1 (5 bases). Germline CDR1 is MDHEN and CDR2 is SYDVKM. Between the trimmed V and J ends, which lost 5 bases and 4 bases, there was a span of 23 bases. The CDR3 sequence is 17 residues long. The CDR3 DNA follows: TGTGCCAGCAGTCAAGTTTCCTGGGGCCGCGAGGGCTATGGCTACACCTTC. This translates into CASSQVSWGREGYGYTF.

The J gene is TRBJ2-5, the V gene TRBV7-2; possibly TRBD1 for D (6 bases). The CDR3 is 15 residues long. Germline CDR1 and CDR2: SGHTA and FQGNSA. Trimming removed 4 bases at V and 5 bases at J, with 17 bases between. The chain's CDR3 is CASSSYSGGRETQYF. DNA for the CDR3: TGTGCCAGCAGCTCGTATTCTGGGGGCCGGGAGACCCAGTACTTC.